One T cell receptor beta chain is described in this entry. Its specificity is unknown. This CDR3 region has 17 residues. The ends lost 4 bases at V and 8 bases at J; junction bases unmatched: 15. In germline, CDR1 is MGHRA, CDR2 YSYEKL. Preparation of the TCRbeta library involved a method that used unique molecular identifiers. One entry per CDR3 protein results from TCRdb running MiXCR on the PCR reads. The table shows about 830,000 distinct CDR3 sequences, with 16% occurring only once. The data were obtained in a study of T-cell reconstitution after alpha-beta-depleted transplantation in children. Study-wide results and caveats: Alpha-beta T cells about two months after transplant reportedly derived from several hundred expanded graft clones. T-cell numbers and diversity one year post-transplant derived largely from freshly generated T cells.

V is TRBV4-1 and J is TRBJ2-2, with 8 bases identical to TRBD1. The sequence was obtained from a male patient younger than 18 who had a stem cell transplant for acute lymphoblastic leukemia, so the T cells may come from the graft donor. This specimen was PBMCs, mostly from graft donor cells, taken 360 days after TCRalphabeta/CD19-depleted stem cell transplant. CDR3 sequence: CASSPQRTGRRGGELFF. CDR3 DNA sequence: TGCGCCAGCAGCCCGCAAAGGACAGGGCGGAGGGGAGGGGAGCTGTTTTTT.